This T cell receptor (beta chain) was obtained from a study of blood T cells in healthy people across ages. General observations from the study: Comparison with aged donors showed that long-lived donors had more naive CD4+ cells and higher diversity.

No fewer than 5.5 micrograms of total RNA were isolated from every sample. The length of the CDR3 is 14 residues. V was cut by 2 bases and J by 6 bases, with 14 bases left in between. Germline V gene lookup returns CDR1 SGHKS and CDR2 YYEKEE (reference sequence). As concerns this clonotype: Its specificity is unknown.

Combining a sample-barcoded 5' primer with a J-beta primer mix, a second PCR ran for roughly 7 to 12 cycles. Tags on each cDNA molecule came from a template-switch adaptor with 12 random nucleotides. MiXCR was run by TCRdb on the 5' RACE reads, yielding one entry per CDR3 protein. The sample shows some 1.6 million distinct CDR3 sequences, roughly 32% of them seen only once. Sequenced sample: blood. The chain is built from TRBV5-5 and TRBJ1-1, with D maybe TRBD1 (5 bases). The source is a woman under 40 in good health. The CDR3 spells CASSFGTGNAEAFF. The CDR3 coding sequence is TGTGCCAGCAGCTTTGGGACGGGTAACGCTGAAGCTTTCTTT.